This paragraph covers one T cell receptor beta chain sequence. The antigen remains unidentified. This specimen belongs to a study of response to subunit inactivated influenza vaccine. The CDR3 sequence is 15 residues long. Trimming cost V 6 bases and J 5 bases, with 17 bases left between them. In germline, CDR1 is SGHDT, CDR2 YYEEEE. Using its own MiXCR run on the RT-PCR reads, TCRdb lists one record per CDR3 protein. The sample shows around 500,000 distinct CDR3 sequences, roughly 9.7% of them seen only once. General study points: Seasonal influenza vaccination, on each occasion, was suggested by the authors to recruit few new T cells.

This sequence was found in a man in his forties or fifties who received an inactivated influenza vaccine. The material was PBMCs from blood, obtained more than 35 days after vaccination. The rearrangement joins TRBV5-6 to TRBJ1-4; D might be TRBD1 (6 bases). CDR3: CASNQLGTSNEKLFF. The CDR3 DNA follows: TGTGCCAGCAACCAGCTGGGGACATCGAATGAAAAACTGTTTTTT.